This T cell receptor (beta chain) was recovered during a study of post-analysis software for immune sequencing data. Study background: Included among the disease courses, which were recorded for the cohort, were relapsing-remitting, secondary progressive and progressive-relapsing multiple sclerosis.

Unique molecular identifiers featured in each of the TCR beta cDNA libraries. TCRdb re-analysed the PCR reads in MiXCR, keeping a single row per CDR3 protein. The repertoire has approximately 400,000 distinct CDR3 sequences, roughly 30% of them found once; the top ten carry 13%. This clonotype was counted between two and nine times. Its specificity is not known. Points from the study as a whole: TRBV5-6, TRBV5-1 and TRBV20-1 were among roughly 5 TRBV segments more frequent in patients than controls.

The CDR3 sequence is 13 residues long. Germline V gene sequence: CDR1 MRHNA, CDR2 SNTAGT. The ends were cut back, 7 bases at V and 3 bases at J, with 13 bases in the middle. Sequences were obtained from blood. The TCR sequence derives from a girl aged 10-17 years with multiple sclerosis. This chain joins TRBV6-4 and TRBJ2-7; D is undetermined. The CDR3 region is CASTEIWIYEQYF. CDR3 bases: TGTGCCAGCACCGAGATATGGATCTACGAGCAGTACTTC.